This T cell receptor (beta chain) is drawn from a study of T cell responses to AZD1222 COVID-19 vaccine. The study's findings and limits: Vaccine-associated CD4 TCRs spanned spike, dominant at 160-218 and 743-854. Unmutated variant regions are reportedly the target of nearly half of TCRs that are spike-specific. Donors in the cohort were predominantly white British and more often female, and clonal diversity was possibly underestimated.

The table came from immunoSEQ multiplex PCR; TCRdb's copy has only in-frame clones and leaves some out. The table records more than 120,000 clones, approximately 86% of them present only once. Note on this clone: What it binds is unknown.

The specimen comprised peripheral blood, sampled 28 days after the second AZD1222 dose. The TCR comes from an adult who received the AZD1222 COVID-19 vaccine.

In nucleotides, the CDR3 is TGTGCCTGGAGGTCAGGGGGCTCGGGCTCTGGAAACACCATATATTTT. It is translated as CAWRSGGSGSGNTIYF. The chain carries TRBV30 and TRBJ1-3, with 8 bases identical to TRBD1. CDR1 is GTSNPN and CDR2 is SVGIG in the germline V gene (reference sequence). CDR3 length equals 16 residues. V shed 3 bases and J 0 bases; nucleotides not matched to a gene: 7. Filled out from reference TRBV30 and TRBJ1-3, the complete variable domain reads SQTIHQWPATLVQPVGSPLSLECTVEGTSNPNLYWYRQAAGRGLQLLFYSVGIGQISSEVPQNLSASRPQDRQFILSSKKLLLSDSGFYLCAWRSGGSGSGNTIYFGEGSWLTVV.